These 19 T cell receptor beta chains came from one sample sequenced in a study of tumor-infiltrating lymphocytes in primary liver carcinoma (dated by TCRdb to 2017 to 2019). RNA from unsorted whole blood was extracted with TRIzol reagent, and germline DNA was obtained with the DNeasy Blood & Tissue kit. Sequencer: Illumina HiSeq 2500. Starting from around 520 ng total RNA, TCRbeta-specific cDNA was produced by reverse transcription with a constant-region primer and ProtoScript II reverse transcriptase. TCRbeta libraries were built with three nested multiplex PCR rounds, a slightly modified ARM-PCR procedure. The first two PCR rounds used multiplex TRBV1-TRBV30 forward primers with a Cbeta reverse primer, each for about 11 cycles. The raw public data were reprocessed by TCRdb itself: fastp quality trimming at Q25, MiXCR clonotype calling, in-frame beta chains only. Entries that share a CDR3 protein sequence are merged under the most common genes and DNA. The sample has 150,000 to 200,000 distinct CDR3 sequences on record, 65% of them singletons. The ten largest clones take up under 7.5% of the sample.

The sequencing sample was made of peripheral blood. Source of these receptors: a woman aged 55-70 years with primary liver carcinoma and hepatitis B virus infection.

The chain employs TRBV5-6 and TRBJ1-2; D possibly corresponds to TRBD1 (6 bases). CDR1 and CDR2 from the germline V gene are SGHDT and YYEEEE. The CDR3 has 15 amino acids. Deletions cut 4 bases from V and 4 bases from J, with 17 bases between. This CDR3 is CASSPDRTGSYGYTF. CDR3 bases: TGTGCCAGCAGCCCCGACAGGACGGGCTCCTATGGCTACACCTTC.

This clonotype was observed a handful of times. The junction does not match germline at one end; this may be a read error. The V and J genes are TRBV6-1 and TRBJ1-2; D may be TRBD1 (6 bases). This CDR3 region has 16 residues. CDR1 and CDR2 (germline): MNHNS, SASEGT. The CDR3 region is CASAREGVNSDYGYTF. The CDR3 coding sequence is TGCGCCAGCGCTCGAGAGGGGGTAAATTCGGACTATGGCTACACCTTC.

CDR3 amino acids: CASRDGNEQFF. CDR3 in DNA: TGTGCCAGCCGGGACGGCAATGAGCAGTTCTTC. The rearrangement uses TRBV6-1 and TRBJ2-1; D might be TRBD1 or TRBD2, each matching 5 bases. The germline gives CDR1 MNHNS, CDR2 SASEGT. Trimming took 8 bases from V and 6 from J, leaving 8 bases between them. The CDR3 spans 11 residues.

In regard to this clonotype: Compared with germline, one end of the junction differs, possibly owing to a read error. This chain connects TRBV19 to TRBJ1-5; tentatively, D is TRBD1 (6 bases). This CDR3 spans 15 amino acids. Germline V gene lookup returns CDR1 LNHDA and CDR2 SQIVND (reference sequence). The DNA of the CDR3 is TGTGCCAGTACCACCAGGACAGACTTTAATCAGGCCCAGCATTTT. Its protein is CASTTRTDFNQAQHF.

As concerns this clonotype: A much larger clone differs from this one at a single base, so this may be a read error. The chain couples TRBV11-1 to TRBJ2-1; 7 nucleotides line up with TRBD1. CDR1 and CDR2 from the germline V gene are SGHAT and FQDESV (reference sequence). CDR3 length: 14 residues. CDR3 nucleotides: TGTGCCGGCAGCTTAGTGACAGGGACCCATGAGCAGCTCTTC. Protein product: CAGSLVTGTHEQLF.

V is TRBV11-2 and J is TRBJ2-3; 7 nucleotides line up with TRBD1. V was clipped by 2 bases and J by 2 bases; unmatched bases: 13. This CDR3 is 18 amino acids long. From germline, CDR1 is SGHAT and CDR2 FQNNGV. CDR3: CASSLLGRGQLNTDTQYF. CDR3 bases: TGTGCCAGCAGCTTATTGGGTCGGGGACAGTTAAACACAGATACGCAGTATTTT.

This clonotype was detected only once. Germline and junction disagree at one end, which may indicate a read error. The gene calls are TRBV11-2 and TRBJ2-1, with D perhaps matching TRBD1 (6 bases). The germline gives CDR1 SGHAT, CDR2 FQNNGV. This CDR3 is built from 14 residues. The CDR3 protein is CTSSPDRSQGEQFF. The CDR3 DNA reads as TGTACCAGCAGCCCTGACAGGTCTCAGGGCGAGCAGTTCTTC.

This clonotype is termed medium-sized. The chain couples TRBV11-2 to TRBJ1-1; 7 nucleotides line up with TRBD1. Losses at the gene ends were 0 bases for V and 8 bases for J; bases not matched to a gene: 3. The CDR3 runs 13 residues. CDR1 and CDR2 (germline): SGHAT, FQNNGV. CDR3 DNA: TGTGCCAGCAGCTTAGAGTGGACAGGAGAAGCTTTCTTT. Amino acids: CASSLEWTGEAFF.

This chain connects TRBV5-4 to TRBJ2-7, with 7 bases aligning to TRBD1. Germline assignment: CDR1 SGHNT and CDR2 YYREEE (reference sequence). The CDR3 contains 14 residues. V gave up 5 bases and J gave up 2 bases; unmatched junction bases: 7. CDR3 nucleotide sequence: TGTGCCAGCAGTCGCGGACAGGTTCCCTACGAGCAGTACTTC. Its translation is CASSRGQVPYEQYF.

There are a few counts of this clonotype. The gene calls are TRBV6-1 and TRBJ1-5; 8 nucleotides agree with TRBD1. The V and J ends lost 0 bases and 6 bases, in that order; junction bases with no gene match: 10. Germline V gene data show CDR1 as MNHNS and CDR2 as SASEGT. The CDR3 runs 17 residues. The CDR3 nucleotides read TGTGCCAGCAGTGAAGCGATAGGGCAGGGGGCGAGTCAGCCCCAGCATTTT. It specifies CASSEAIGQGASQPQHF.

This clonotype has a single count. This may arise from a read error, as a much more abundant clone is one base away. The chain is built from TRBV4-2 and TRBJ2-7; D ambiguous. Germline V gene sequence: CDR1 LGHNA, CDR2 YNFKEQ. CDR3 length: 12 amino acids. Trimming removed 7 bases from V and 6 bases from J, with 13 bases in between. CDR3 nucleotide sequence: TGTGCCAGCAACCACCCGTCGAGCGAGCAGTACTTC. It yields the protein CASNHPSSEQYF.

About this clonotype itself: One base away lies a much larger clone, so this may be a sequencing read error. The genes are TRBV14 and TRBJ2-3; D might be TRBD2 (6 bases). V lost 3 bases and J lost 10, with 17 bases in between. This CDR3 contains 14 residues. Germline V CDR1 and CDR2: SGHDN, FVKESK. As DNA, the CDR3 is TGTGCCAGCAGCCATTCGGGAGACTTAAGTCCGCAGTATTTT. Protein sequence: CASSHSGDLSPQYF.

This clonotype is judged medium-sized (0.01 to 0.1%). V is TRBV4-1 and J is TRBJ2-6; perhaps TRBD1 as D (5 bases). The CDR3 runs 17 residues. V shed 0 bases and J shed 0 bases, with 9 bases lying between them. Germline CDR1 MGHRA, CDR2 YSYEKL. The CDR3 nucleotides are TGCGCCAGCAGCCAAGACTCCAGGGTCTCTGGGGCCAACGTCCTGACTTTC. Translation gives CASSQDSRVSGANVLTF.

In this sample, this clonotype turned up many times. CDR3 region: CSGRTARDSGSYNEQFF. In DNA, the CDR3 is TGCAGCGGGAGAACTGCCCGGGACTCCGGCTCCTACAATGAGCAGTTCTTC. The chain joins TRBV29-1 to TRBJ2-1; D perhaps matches TRBD2 (6 bases). This CDR3 is built from 17 residues. Per the germline V gene, CDR1 is SQVTM and CDR2 is ANQGSEA. The V end was cut by 7 bases, the J end by 0 bases, with 22 bases between.

Note on this clonotype: This sequence may be a read error, since a much larger clone differs from it by one base. The V call is TRBV29-1, the J call TRBJ2-1; a possible D gene is TRBD2 (5 bases). This CDR3 comprises 14 residues. CDR1 is SQVTM and CDR2 is ANQGSEA in the germline V gene. V was clipped by 4 bases and J by 0 bases, with 10 bases between them. This CDR3 is CSVVASRSYNEQFF. CDR3 nucleotide sequence: TGCAGCGTTGTAGCGAGCCGCTCCTACAATGAGCAGTTCTTC.

This clonotype showed up many times. V usage is TRBV12-3 or TRBV12-4 and J usage is TRBJ2-1; TRBD1 might be the D (6 bases). The CDR3 runs 13 residues. V dropped 4 bases and J dropped 5 bases, with 9 bases sitting between them. The CDR3 sequence is CASSSGVHNEQFF. Written as DNA, the CDR3 is TGTGCCAGCAGTTCAGGGGTTCACAATGAGCAGTTCTTC.

For this clonotype: The CDR3 carries no conserved terminal phenylalanine or tryptophan, so it likely arises from a read error. V usage is TRBV18 and J usage is TRBJ2-7; no firm D call. Trimming took off 2 bases at V and 0 bases at J, with 8 bases between the two ends. This CDR3 spans 14 amino acids. The germline CDR1 and CDR2 sequences are KGHSH and LQKENI. For the CDR3, the DNA is TGTGCCAGCTCACCAGGGGTCGGCTCCTACGAGCAGTACATC. Residues: CASSPGVGSYEQYI.

This clonotype was observed many times. The V call is TRBV11-2, the J call TRBJ1-6; 9 bases map to TRBD1. V lost 5 bases and J lost 6; bases outside the gene matches: 2. The germline gives CDR1 SGHAT, CDR2 FQNNGV. There are 14 residues in the CDR3. This CDR3 reads CASSTTGGNSPLHF. The CDR3 DNA follows: TGTGCCAGCAGCACGACAGGGGGTAATTCACCCCTCCACTTT.

A word on this clonotype: The junction and the germline gene differ at one end; a read error may be behind it. The V call is TRBV11-1, the J call TRBJ2-3; TRBD2 matches 8 bases. Germline V gene data show CDR1 as SGHAT and CDR2 as FQDESV (reference sequence). The CDR3 extends over 15 amino acids. CDR3 DNA: TGTGTCAGCAGTTTAGCGGGGAGGAGGACAGATACGCAGTATTTT. Its protein product is CVSSLAGRRTDTQYF.